There are many counts of the clone carrying this T cell receptor (beta chain). Its antigen is still unknown. The V gene lost 4 bases and the J gene lost 0 bases, with 10 bases spanning the gap. This CDR3 has 14 amino acids. CDR1 and CDR2 from the germline V gene are LGHDT and YNNKEL (reference sequence). Time point reported: newly diagnosed GD, antithyroid drugs for less than 3 months. Extracted RNA from PBMCs served as the source of the TCR library. The source of the sample is a study of regulatory T cells in long-lasting Graves disease. About the research overall: For under 3 months, newly diagnosed Graves' patients had been taking antithyroid drugs.

Arm-PCR with iRepertoire HTBI primers amplified the CDR3 regions for these TCR beta libraries. TCRdb recomputed calls from the multiplex PCR reads with MiXCR, one row per CDR3 protein. This table holds about 240,000 distinct CDR3 sequences, around 20% found once. Study-level points and caveats: It is possible that accuracy was reduced by the small size of the sample. Persistent Graves' patients had lower TCR diversity than newly diagnosed ones. Persistent patients had more shared public clonotypes (approximately 2,700) than new patients (approximately 920).

The TCR was taken from a female donor with Graves disease. Sample: peripheral blood mononuclear cells (PBMCs), taken at new diagnosis, from a patient treated with antithyroid drugs. This chain uses TRBV3-1 with TRBJ2-7, with no clear D. This CDR3 is CASSLMASSYEQYF. CDR3 DNA: TGTGCCAGCAGCCTCATGGCAAGCTCCTACGAGCAGTACTTC.